The 27 T cell receptor beta chains below all came from one sample that was sequenced in a study of cytomegalovirus exposure and HLA in healthy donors (dated by TCRdb to between 2016 and 2019). The protocol used for the library was the immunoSEQ multiplex PCR assay. The multiplex PCR relied on a mix of 60 forward primers for TCR Vbeta segments and 13 reverse primers for TCR Jbeta segments. Held by TCRdb, this immuneACCESS table contains in-frame sequences only and omits some clones. Under half of the omission traces to an unresolved V gene where checked; the cause of the rest is unknown. For this sample the table gives about 190,000 clones, of which approximately 75% were detected only once. The ten top clones hold approximately 4.8% of the sample. Sequencing used PBMCs. These receptor sequences come from a man under 40 in good health and CMV-seropositive.

This chain uses TRBV6-5 with TRBJ1-2; D unresolved. The CDR3 has 11 amino acids. The germline V gene encodes CDR1 MNHEY and CDR2 SVGAGI. Trimming removed 7 bases from V and 8 bases from J, with 11 bases in between. This chain's CDR3 is CASTTDLGYTF. In DNA, the CDR3 is TGTGCCAGCACCACTGACTTGGGCTACACCTTC.

V gene TRBV30 combines with J gene TRBJ2-1; the D gene is possibly TRBD2 (6 bases). Germline CDR1 reads GTSNPN; CDR2 reads SVGIG (reference sequence). V was pared by 0 bases and J by 8 bases, with 14 bases between. This CDR3 region has 14 residues. CDR3 residues: CAWSVGGGVDEQFF. The CDR3 coding sequence is TGTGCCTGGAGTGTTGGGGGAGGAGTCGATGAGCAGTTCTTC.

For the CDR3, the DNA is TGTGCCAGCAGTCCTGGGGACCTGACCGGGACAGGGGGATACGAGCAGTACTTC. The encoded protein is CASSPGDLTGTGGYEQYF. The J gene is TRBJ2-7, the V gene TRBV27; 11 bases match TRBD1. Germline values: CDR1 MNHEY, CDR2 SMNVEV (reference sequence). CDR3 size: 18 residues. After removal of 5 bases from V and 4 bases from J, the junction contained 16 bases not matched to a gene.

Notes on this clone: Mismatch with germline at one junction end may stem from a read error. The same CDR3 is also encoded by other DNA sequences in this sample. V usage is TRBV7-7 and J usage is TRBJ2-7; the match to TRBD1 covers 8 bases. Germline V lookup: CDR1 SSHAT, CDR2 FNYEAQ (reference sequence). The CDR3 covers 15 residues. The CDR3 protein is CASSTGQGLSYEQYF. DNA of the CDR3: TGTGCTAGCAGCACCGGACAGGGTTTATCCTATGAGCAGTACTTC.

This sequence joins TRBV7-3 and TRBJ1-1, with D perhaps matching TRBD1 (6 bases). Per germline, CDR1 SGHTA and CDR2 FQGTGA. The CDR3 extends over 13 amino acids. Trimming removed 7 bases at V and 4 bases at J, with 13 bases between. This CDR3 is CASTPGGLTEAFF. DNA of the CDR3: TGTGCCAGCACCCCCGGGGGGCTCACTGAAGCTTTCTTT.

V usage is TRBV5-6 and J usage is TRBJ1-5, with 7 bases identical to TRBD1. The CDR3 is 15 residues long. V shed 2 bases and J 2 bases; nucleotides not matched to a gene: 4. CDR1 SGHDT and CDR2 YYEEEE come from the germline V gene. The CDR3 DNA is TGTGCCAGCAGCTTTTACAGGGGCCGCAATCAGCCCCAGCATTTT. This sequence encodes CASSFYRGRNQPQHF.

The CDR3 nucleotides are TGTGCCAGCCGTGGGGACAGGGTGGCAGATACGCAGTATTTT. Amino acid sequence: CASRGDRVADTQYF. J is TRBJ2-3 and V is TRBV25-1; TRBD1 aligns across 9 bases. CDR3 length: 14 amino acids. Trimming cost V 8 bases and J 4 bases; bases outside gene matches: 7. CDR1 MGHDK and CDR2 SYGVNS come from the germline V gene.

V and J are TRBV5-6 and TRBJ2-7; unclear D gene. This CDR3 is built from 13 residues. V lost 2 bases, J lost 4 bases, and 10 bases lay in between. From germline, CDR1 is SGHDT and CDR2 YYEEEE. DNA of the CDR3: TGTGCCAGCAGCTTTAAGGAGATTTACGAGCAGTACTTC. Translating gives CASSFKEIYEQYF.

V and J are TRBV19 and TRBJ2-5, with TRBD1 matching over 10 bases. CDR1 and CDR2 (germline): LNHDA, SQIVND (reference sequence). This CDR3 comprises 15 residues. Losses at the gene ends were 4 bases for V and 6 bases for J; bases not matched to a gene: 8. CDR3 residues: CASSSWTGGGKTQYF. As DNA, the CDR3 is TGTGCCAGTAGTAGCTGGACAGGGGGAGGCAAGACCCAGTACTTC.

This rearrangement joins TRBV9 to TRBJ1-2; the D gene is possibly TRBD1 (6 bases). From germline, CDR1 is SGDLS and CDR2 YYNGEE. This CDR3 is built from 14 residues. V was cut by 3 bases and J by 3 bases, with 12 bases left in between. CDR3 coding DNA: TGTGCCAGCAGCGCGGCCAGGGGAGACTATGGCTACACCTTC. Amino acids: CASSAARGDYGYTF.

The J gene is TRBJ2-7, the V gene TRBV30; TRBD2 might be the D (5 bases). This CDR3 spans 12 amino acids. CDR1 is GTSNPN, CDR2 SVGIG, per germline (reference sequence). Trimming left V 0 bases short and J 9 bases short, with 12 bases between. CDR3 coding DNA: TGTGCCTGGAGTGTACCAGAGGCGGGGCAGTACTTC. Encoded protein: CAWSVPEAGQYF.

This clone was seen a single time. The chain is built from TRBV6-5 and TRBJ1-3, with D hard to call. The CDR3 consists of 13 residues. V was clipped by 7 bases and J by 3 bases, with 10 bases between them. Germline V gives CDR1 MNHEY, CDR2 SVGAGI. CDR3 DNA: TGTGCCAGCACCACTCCCGGTGGAAACACCATATATTTT. Translating gives CASTTPGGNTIYF.

V gene TRBV9 combines with J gene TRBJ2-2; 9 bases map to TRBD2. The CDR3 has 15 amino acids. V lost 3 bases and J lost 2; bases outside the gene matches: 2. Germline V CDR1 and CDR2: SGDLS, YYNGEE. Here the CDR3 DNA reads TGTGCCAGCAGCGCAGCGGGAGGCAACACCGGGGAGCTGTTTTTT. Protein product: CASSAAGGNTGELFF.

This clone appeared a few times. This sequence joins TRBV7-9 and TRBJ2-1; TRBD1 agrees at 8 bases. The V gene's germline CDR1 is SEHNR and CDR2 FQNEAQ (reference sequence). Trimming took 5 bases from V and 10 from J; bases not matched to a gene: 13. CDR3 length: 15 residues. CDR3 region: CASSRRQGIIREQFF. CDR3 DNA: TGTGCCAGCAGCCGTAGACAGGGGATAATCCGAGAGCAGTTCTTC.

This clone turned up a few times. The rearrangement joins TRBV4-1 to TRBJ2-5, with 11 bases that match TRBD2. With V trimmed by 3 bases and J by 2 bases, 8 bases remained unmatched. From germline, CDR1 is MGHRA and CDR2 YSYEKL. The CDR3 length is 17 residues. The CDR3 loop is CASSQGSLAGAQETQYF. In nucleotides, the CDR3 is TGCGCCAGCAGCCAGGGCTCACTAGCGGGGGCACAAGAGACCCAGTACTTC.

This chain uses TRBV9 with TRBJ1-6; 7 bases agree with TRBD1. In germline, CDR1 is SGDLS, CDR2 YYNGEE. This CDR3 is built from 15 residues. Unmatched junction bases numbered 9, after V lost 0 bases and J lost 12 bases. CDR3 DNA sequence: TGTGCCAGCAGCGTAGTTCCGGACAGGAGCCAACCCCTCCACTTT. Translating gives CASSVVPDRSQPLHF.

This clone showed up just a few times. The chain has TRBV10-3 and TRBJ2-7; TRBD1 matches 9 bases. CDR1 ENHRY and CDR2 SYGVKD come from the germline V gene. The junction had 6 bases not matched to a gene; V was cut back by 6 bases and J by 3 bases. The CDR3 runs to 14 residues. CDR3 nucleotides: TGTGCCATCAGGGGGACAGGGATAGGCTACGAGCAGTACTTC. Amino acid sequence: CAIRGTGIGYEQYF.

This chain uses TRBV6-4 with TRBJ2-1; 11 nucleotides line up with TRBD2. Germline V gene data show CDR1 as MRHNA and CDR2 as SNTAGT. Trimming took 5 bases from V and 10 from J; bases not matched to a gene: 7. This CDR3 spans 14 amino acids. In DNA, the CDR3 is TGTGCCAGCAGTCGGCTAGCGGGAGGCGGGGAGCAGTTCTTC. This gives the protein CASSRLAGGGEQFF.

The genes are TRBV7-3 and TRBJ2-3; 10 bases are a match to TRBD2. With V trimmed by 5 bases and J by 0 bases, 11 bases remained unmatched. CDR1 is SGHTA and CDR2 is FQGTGA in the germline V gene. CDR3 length equals 18 residues. The CDR3, as DNA: TGTGCCAGCAGCCCCACTAGCGGGATTGGGGGAAGCACAGATACGCAGTATTTT. It translates to CASSPTSGIGGSTDTQYF.

The rearrangement joins TRBV28 to TRBJ2-7; 10 positions match TRBD1. V shed 3 bases and J 4 bases; nucleotides not matched to a gene: 3. The CDR3 covers 14 residues. The V gene's germline CDR1 is MDHEN and CDR2 SYDVKM. The CDR3 DNA sequence: TGTGCCAGCAGTTTTGGGGACAGGGGATACGAGCAGTACTTC. It specifies CASSFGDRGYEQYF.

This clone has only one observation. The chain is built from TRBV9 and TRBJ2-2; 8 nucleotides align to TRBD2. V lost 0 bases, J lost 5 bases, and 12 bases stayed unmatched. The germline gives CDR1 SGDLS, CDR2 YYNGEE. The CDR3 is 18 amino acids. This CDR3 is CASSVGMSSGRGTGELFF. In DNA, the CDR3 is TGTGCCAGCAGCGTAGGCATGTCGAGCGGGAGAGGGACCGGGGAGCTGTTTTTT.

This clone was observed a handful of times. This rearrangement joins TRBV4-1 to TRBJ2-1, with TRBD2 matching 7 bases. The length of the CDR3 is 17 residues. The junction had 6 bases not matched to a gene; V was cut back by 1 base and J by 0 bases. CDR1 MGHRA and CDR2 YSYEKL come from the germline V gene. The CDR3 loop is CASSQVTGGSSYNEQFF. CDR3 DNA sequence: TGCGCCAGCAGCCAAGTTACGGGAGGTAGCTCCTACAATGAGCAGTTCTTC.

The gene calls are TRBV28 and TRBJ2-1, with TRBD2 as a possible D gene (7 bases). This CDR3 region has 16 residues. Trimming removed 1 base from V and 6 bases from J, with 16 bases in between. Germline-derived CDR1 and CDR2 are MDHEN and SYDVKM. DNA of the CDR3: TGTGCCAGCAGTTTATCGGGCCAGGGGAGGGGCAATGAGCAGTTCTTC. Protein product: CASSLSGQGRGNEQFF.

The rearrangement links TRBV6-5 to TRBJ2-7; TRBD1 aligns across 9 bases. Losses at the gene ends were 2 bases for V and 5 bases for J; bases not matched to a gene: 10. The germline CDR1 and CDR2 sequences are MNHEY and SVGAGI. The CDR3 length is 16 residues. For the CDR3, the DNA is TGTGCCAGCAGTTACGAATCCGGGACAGGGATTCACGAGCAGTACTTC. This sequence encodes CASSYESGTGIHEQYF.

V and J are TRBV5-4 and TRBJ1-1, with D maybe TRBD1 (6 bases). Trimming removed 0 bases at V and 8 bases at J, with 17 bases between. The CDR3 totals 15 residues. Germline loops: CDR1 SGHNT, CDR2 YYREEE (reference sequence). CDR3 loop: CASSLGSTGGREAFF. The DNA for the CDR3 is TGTGCCAGCAGCTTGGGGTCGACAGGTGGAAGGGAAGCTTTCTTT.

The chain joins TRBV19 to TRBJ2-7; 8 nucleotides line up with TRBD2. Germline CDR1 reads LNHDA; CDR2 reads SQIVND (reference sequence). V lost 1 base and J lost 4; bases outside the gene matches: 6. CDR3 size: 15 residues. The CDR3 DNA is TGTGCCAGTAGTATAGCGAGTAGCGGGAAATACGAGCAGTACTTC. It is translated as CASSIASSGKYEQYF.

This clone was seen once. The chain is built from TRBV27 and TRBJ2-7, with D unresolved. Germline V gene lookup returns CDR1 MNHEY and CDR2 SMNVEV (reference sequence). The germline V and J ends were trimmed by 4 bases and 0 bases, with 7 bases remaining between them. The length of the CDR3 is 13 residues. The CDR3 bases are TGTGCCAGCAGTTCCTATCACTCCTACGAGCAGTACTTC. Protein: CASSSYHSYEQYF.